This T cell receptor beta chain was sequenced during a study of blood T cells in healthy people across ages. Study-wide results and caveats: When one million T cells were used, diversity estimates were thought to be underestimates.

This clonotype was counted many times. What it binds is unknown. V was cut by 4 bases and J by 5 bases, with 3 bases left in between. Germline V CDR1 and CDR2: SGHDN, FVKESK. CDR3 length: 11 amino acids. Using a J-beta primer mix together with a sample-barcoded 5' primer, a second PCR was run for roughly 7 to 11 cycles. TCRdb recomputed calls from the 5' RACE reads with MiXCR, one row per CDR3 protein. The data contain 750,000 to 1,000,000 distinct CDR3 sequences, 29% of them singletons. These data also featured in a second study, about T cells of mothers and their children. That source reports: Healthy Caucasian mothers, a few in number, and their six children were the donors.

This chain links TRBV14 with TRBJ2-1, with D unclear. The clonotype was recovered from a woman aged 40 to 55 in good health. Sequencing was carried out using blood. For the CDR3, the DNA is TGTGCCAGCAGCCTAAACAATGAGCAGTTCTTC. As protein: CASSLNNEQFF.